A selection of T cell receptor beta chains follows, all from one sample in a study of cytomegalovirus exposure and HLA in healthy donors. Generated by immunoSEQ multiplex PCR, the TCRdb table keeps only in-frame clones and is missing some. The sample holds over 200,000 clones; about 90% are singletons and the top ten take around 3%. The specimen sequenced was PBMCs. These TCRs come from a woman in her late teens or twenties in good health and CMV-seronegative. Both conserved end residues are part of each CDR3. A D gene is named only where the DNA matches it firmly. Expanded clones get a size class; other rows say once, few or many, or leave the size out.

D gene,V gene,J gene,clone size,CDR3 protein,CDR3 DNA
.,TRBV28,TRBJ2-2,once,CASSFFRGPNTGELFF,TGTGCCAGCAGTTTCTTCAGGGGACCAAACACCGGGGAGCTGTTTTTT
TRBD1,TRBV27,TRBJ1-3,.,CASRDRFIIHSGNTIYF,TGTGCCAGCCGGGACAGGTTTATCATTCACTCTGGAAACACCATATATTTT
TRBD1,TRBV5-1,TRBJ2-1,few,CASKSSGGSNEQFF,TGCGCCAGCAAGTCGTCAGGGGGCAGCAATGAGCAGTTCTTC
TRBD1,TRBV28,TRBJ1-1,few,CASKGQGALGEAFF,TGTGCCAGCAAAGGACAGGGGGCGTTGGGTGAAGCTTTCTTT
TRBD2,TRBV2,TRBJ2-7,.,CASSDRSGRAYEQYF,TGTGCCAGCAGCGACCGTAGCGGGAGGGCCTACGAGCAGTACTTC
TRBD1,TRBV27,TRBJ1-2,.,CASSLSGTGLDGYTF,TGTGCCAGCAGTTTATCCGGGACAGGATTGGATGGCTACACCTTC
.,TRBV10-1,TRBJ1-2,.,CASSDRNLGTDIYGYTF,TGCGCCAGCAGCGACAGAAATCTGGGCACGGACATCTATGGCTACACCTTC
.,TRBV21-1,TRBJ2-1,.,CPSGGARDISYNEQFF,TGTCCCTCAGGGGGAGCCCGGGATATCTCCTACAATGAGCAGTTCTTC
.,TRBV29-1,TRBJ1-2,.,CSVVEAHGYTF,TGCAGCGTTGTGGAGGCCCATGGCTACACCTTC
.,TRBV6-1,TRBJ1-2,.,CASRAGVGYTF,TGTGCCAGCAGGGCAGGGGTTGGCTACACCTTC
TRBD2,TRBV10-1,TRBJ2-3,.,CAVASGSTSTDTQYF,TGCGCCGTAGCTAGCGGGTCTACTAGCACAGATACGCAGTATTTT
.,TRBV28,TRBJ1-4,.,CASSRTANEKLFF,TGTGCCAGCAGCCGGACAGCAAATGAAAAACTGTTTTTT
.,TRBV4-2,TRBJ1-1,.,CASSGYYDTEAFF,TGTGCCAGCAGCGGGTACTACGACACTGAAGCTTTCTTT
TRBD2,TRBV5-1,TRBJ2-1,.,CASSLEGTSSNEQFF,TGCGCCAGCAGCTTGGAGGGGACTAGTAGCAATGAGCAGTTCTTC
.,TRBV27,TRBJ2-6,.,CASSGQGQGNSGANVLTF,TGTGCCAGCAGCGGGCAAGGGCAGGGGAATTCTGGGGCCAACGTCCTGACTTTC
.,TRBV4-1,TRBJ2-7,.,CASSQEQGSAQYF,TGCGCCAGCAGCCAGGAACAGGGTAGCGCGCAGTACTTC
.,TRBV5-6,TRBJ2-7,once,CASSLDADTYEQYF,TGTGCCAGCAGCTTGGATGCAGATACCTACGAGCAGTACTTC
TRBD2,TRBV7-9,TRBJ2-1,.,CASRSAEERERGEQFF,TGTGCCAGCAGGTCCGCAGAAGAGCGGGAGAGAGGTGAGCAGTTCTTC
.,TRBV5-6,TRBJ2-5,once,CASSSPTGPQETQYF,TGTGCCAGCAGCTCGCCGACAGGACCCCAAGAGACCCAGTACTTC
.,TRBV27,TRBJ1-1,.,CASRRSGRETEAFF,TGTGCCAGCAGGCGATCAGGGAGGGAAACTGAAGCTTTCTTT
TRBD2,TRBV9,TRBJ2-1,once,CASSVAGTSGRAYNEQFF,TGTGCCAGCAGCGTAGCAGGGACTAGCGGGAGGGCCTACAATGAGCAGTTCTTC
.,TRBV6-5,TRBJ2-7,once,CATTRDSSPYEQYF,TGTGCCACTACTCGCGACAGTAGCCCCTACGAGCAGTACTTC
.,TRBV23-1,TRBJ2-7,.,CASSRPKGQSYEQYF,TGCGCCAGCAGTCGCCCCAAAGGACAGAGCTACGAGCAGTACTTC
TRBD2,TRBV2,TRBJ2-3,.,CARTSGSTDTQYF,TGTGCCAGGACTAGCGGGAGTACAGATACGCAGTATTTT
TRBD1,TRBV2,TRBJ2-3,.,CASSEDRAATDTQYF,TGTGCCAGCAGCGAGGACAGGGCGGCCACAGATACGCAGTATTTT
TRBD2,TRBV27,TRBJ2-3,.,CASSLTGTSGVGPDTQYF,TGTGCCAGCAGTTTAACCGGGACTAGCGGGGTGGGACCAGATACGCAGTATTTT
TRBD1,TRBV9,TRBJ2-7,.,CASSVGDSSYEQYF,TGTGCCAGCAGCGTAGGGGACAGCTCCTACGAGCAGTACTTC
TRBD1,TRBV6-5,TRBJ1-2,once,CASRETGYDGYTF,TGTGCCAGCAGGGAGACAGGGTACGACGGCTACACCTTC
.,TRBV28,TRBJ2-1,.,CASRPRSYYNEQFF,TGTGCCAGCAGGCCTAGGTCGTACTACAATGAGCAGTTCTTC
TRBD1,TRBV6-5,TRBJ2-7,few,CASSPTGTYEQYF,TGTGCCAGCAGTCCGACAGGGACCTACGAGCAGTACTTC
.,TRBV27,TRBJ1-3,.,CASSRHGSSGNTIYF,TGTGCCAGCTCAAGGCACGGGAGCTCTGGAAACACCATATATTTT
TRBD1,TRBV6-1,TRBJ2-4,.,CASSLTGKVKNIQYF,TGTGCCAGCAGTTTGACAGGGAAGGTCAAAAACATTCAGTACTTC
TRBD2,TRBV2,TRBJ2-1,.,CASSGGGNEQFF,TGTGCCAGCAGTGGGGGGGGCAATGAGCAGTTCTTC
TRBD1,TRBV28,TRBJ1-2,.,CASSIPTGTGVYGYTF,TGTGCCAGCAGCATTCCTACCGGGACAGGGGTCTATGGCTACACCTTC
.,TRBV6-1,TRBJ1-1,.,CASSLRMERDTEAFF,TGTGCCAGCAGTCTCCGAATGGAGCGAGACACTGAAGCTTTCTTT
.,TRBV7-6,TRBJ2-2,.,CASSPTGGSTGELFF,TGTGCCAGCAGCCCGACAGGCGGGAGCACCGGGGAGCTGTTTTTT
.,TRBV4-1,TRBJ2-2,once,CASSRVGAGELFF,TGCGCCAGCAGCAGAGTAGGGGCCGGGGAGCTGTTTTTT
.,TRBV5-1,TRBJ2-7,.,CASSLTGGYEQYF,TGCGCCAGCAGCTTGACAGGTGGCTACGAGCAGTACTTC
TRBD1,TRBV2,TRBJ2-2,.,CASGRGQGRPTGELFF,TGTGCCAGCGGGAGAGGACAGGGTAGACCGACCGGGGAGCTGTTTTTT
.,TRBV6-5,TRBJ2-7,.,CATQARGRGYEQYF,TGTGCCACTCAAGCACGGGGTAGGGGGTACGAGCAGTACTTC
.,TRBV25-1,TRBJ1-4,.,CASSVSGGLANEKLFF,TGTGCCAGCAGTGTTTCCGGGGGGCTAGCTAATGAAAAACTGTTTTTT
TRBD1,TRBV29-1,TRBJ1-2,few,CSVEEDRNYGYTF,TGCAGCGTTGAAGAGGACAGGAACTATGGCTACACCTTC
.,TRBV27,TRBJ2-1,.,CASSSGYNEQFF,TGTGCCAGCAGTTCGGGCTACAATGAGCAGTTCTTC
.,TRBV6-6,TRBJ1-1,.,CASSFGIGTEAFF,TGTGCCAGCAGTTTCGGGATTGGCACTGAAGCTTTCTTT
TRBD2,TRBV7-2,TRBJ2-7,.,CASSLIPPAGGSGEQYF,TGTGCCAGCAGCTTAATCCCTCCCGCGGGAGGGTCTGGCGAGCAGTACTTC
TRBD2,TRBV13,TRBJ2-1,.,CASSLGLAGPGGGNEQFF,TGTGCCAGCAGCTTAGGTCTAGCGGGACCCGGCGGGGGAAATGAGCAGTTCTTC